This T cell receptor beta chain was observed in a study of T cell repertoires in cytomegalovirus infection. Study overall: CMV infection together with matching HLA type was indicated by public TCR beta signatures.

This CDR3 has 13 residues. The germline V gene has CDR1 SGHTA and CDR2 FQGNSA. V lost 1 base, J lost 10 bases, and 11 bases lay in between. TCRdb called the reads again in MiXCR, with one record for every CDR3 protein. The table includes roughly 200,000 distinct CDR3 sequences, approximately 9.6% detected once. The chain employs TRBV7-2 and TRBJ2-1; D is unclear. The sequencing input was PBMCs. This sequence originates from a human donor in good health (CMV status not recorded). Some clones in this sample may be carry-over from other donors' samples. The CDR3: CASSLGETREQFF. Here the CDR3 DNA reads TGTGCCAGCAGCTTAGGAGAGACGAGGGAGCAGTTCTTC.